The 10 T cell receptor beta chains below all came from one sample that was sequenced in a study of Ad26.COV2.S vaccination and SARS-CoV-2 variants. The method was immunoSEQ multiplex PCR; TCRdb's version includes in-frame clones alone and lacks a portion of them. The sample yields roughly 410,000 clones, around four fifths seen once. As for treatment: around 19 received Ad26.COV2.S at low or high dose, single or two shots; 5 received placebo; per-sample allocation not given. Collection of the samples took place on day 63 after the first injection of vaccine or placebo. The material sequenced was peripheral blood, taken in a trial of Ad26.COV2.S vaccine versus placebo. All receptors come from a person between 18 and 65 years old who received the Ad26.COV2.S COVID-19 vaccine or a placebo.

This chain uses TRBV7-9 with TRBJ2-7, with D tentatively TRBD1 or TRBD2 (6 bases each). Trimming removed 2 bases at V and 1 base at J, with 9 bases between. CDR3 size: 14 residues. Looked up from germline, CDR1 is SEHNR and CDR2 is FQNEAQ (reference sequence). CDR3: CASSLLGGSYEQYF. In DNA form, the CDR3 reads TGTGCCAGCAGCTTATTAGGGGGGTCCTACGAGCAGTACTTC.

Here the CDR3 DNA reads TGCGCCAGCAGTGTCAGCGCGGGAGGGCCGGTGAATGAGCAGTTCTTC. Residues: CASSVSAGGPVNEQFF. V usage is TRBV10-1 and J usage is TRBJ2-1; 9 positions agree with TRBD2. Germline V gene lookup returns CDR1 WNHNN and CDR2 SYGVQD (reference sequence). This CDR3 contains 16 residues. The ends lost 4 bases at V and 7 bases at J; junction bases unmatched: 11.

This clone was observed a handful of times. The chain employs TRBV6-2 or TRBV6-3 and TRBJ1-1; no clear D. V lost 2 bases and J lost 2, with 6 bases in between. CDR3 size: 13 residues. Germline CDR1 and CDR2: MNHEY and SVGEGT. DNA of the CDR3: TGTGCCAGCAGTTACGACGGAAACACTGAAGCTTTCTTT. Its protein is CASSYDGNTEAFF.

The CDR3: CASFGTGLRGGYTF. CDR3 in DNA: TGTGCCAGCTTTGGGACAGGTTTGCGGGGGGGCTACACCTTC. This chain links TRBV11-2 with TRBJ1-2; the match to TRBD1 covers 8 bases. Per germline, CDR1 SGHAT and CDR2 FQNNGV. The V gene end was trimmed by 8 bases and the J gene end by 8 bases; junction bases not matched to a gene: 13. This CDR3 comprises 14 residues.

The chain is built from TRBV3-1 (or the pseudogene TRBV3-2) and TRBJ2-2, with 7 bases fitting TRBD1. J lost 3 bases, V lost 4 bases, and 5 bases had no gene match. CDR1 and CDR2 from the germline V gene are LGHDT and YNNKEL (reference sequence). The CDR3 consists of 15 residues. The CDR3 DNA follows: TGTGCCAGCAGCCCGACGACAGGGCACACCGGGGAGCTGTTTTTT. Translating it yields CASSPTTGHTGELFF.

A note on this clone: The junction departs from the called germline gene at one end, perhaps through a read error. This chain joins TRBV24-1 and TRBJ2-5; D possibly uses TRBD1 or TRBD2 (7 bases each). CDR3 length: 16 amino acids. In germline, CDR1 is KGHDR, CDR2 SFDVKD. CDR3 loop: CATSAPRGGDQETQYF. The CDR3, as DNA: TGTGCCACTAGTGCCCCCAGGGGGGGCGACCAAGAGACCCAGTACTTC.

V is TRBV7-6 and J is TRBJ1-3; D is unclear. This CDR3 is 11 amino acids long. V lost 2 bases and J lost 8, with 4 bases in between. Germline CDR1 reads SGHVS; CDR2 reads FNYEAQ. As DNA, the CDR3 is TGTGCCAGCAGCTTATCCCACACCATATATTTT. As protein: CASSLSHTIYF.

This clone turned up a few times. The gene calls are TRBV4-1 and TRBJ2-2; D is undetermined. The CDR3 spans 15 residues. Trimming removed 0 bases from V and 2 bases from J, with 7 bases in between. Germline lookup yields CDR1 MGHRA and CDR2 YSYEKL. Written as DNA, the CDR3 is TGCGCCAGCAGCCAAGAAGGACGCAACACCGGGGAGCTGTTTTTT. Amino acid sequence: CASSQEGRNTGELFF.

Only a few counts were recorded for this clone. For the CDR3, the DNA is TGCGCCAGCACTGGGGCGGGGAACACTGAAGCTTTCTTT. Its protein is CASTGAGNTEAFF. V gene TRBV4-3 combines with J gene TRBJ1-1, with a weak D call TRBD1 (5 bases). Germline V gene data show CDR1 as LGHNA and CDR2 as YSLEER. The CDR3 loop spans 13 amino acids. The V gene lost 7 bases and the J gene lost 1 base, with 10 bases spanning the gap.

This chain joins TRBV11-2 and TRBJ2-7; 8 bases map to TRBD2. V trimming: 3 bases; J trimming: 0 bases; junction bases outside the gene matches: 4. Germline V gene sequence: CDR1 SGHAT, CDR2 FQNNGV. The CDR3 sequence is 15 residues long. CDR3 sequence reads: CASSFLTSGSYEQYF. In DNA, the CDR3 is TGTGCCAGCAGCTTCCTCACTAGCGGCTCCTACGAGCAGTACTTC.